The sequence of this T cell receptor (beta chain) was determined in a study of T-cell reconstitution after alpha-beta-depleted transplantation in children. A TCRbeta library incorporating unique molecular identifiers was prepared. Using its own MiXCR run on the PCR reads, TCRdb lists one record per CDR3 protein. The sample consists of approximately 350,000 distinct CDR3 sequences, 10% of them appearing once. The source is a human donor who donated a stem cell graft to a child with acute lymphoblastic leukemia. The source material was PBMCs from the stem cell graft donor, sampled from the stem cell graft.

CDR3 amino acids: CSARTDSGRGLYEQYF. DNA of the CDR3: TGCAGTGCTCGTACCGATAGCGGGAGAGGGCTCTACGAGCAGTACTTC. The chain couples TRBV20-1 to TRBJ2-7, with 9 bases that match TRBD2. CDR3 length equals 16 residues. Germline assignment: CDR1 DFQATT and CDR2 SNEGSKA (reference sequence). V lost 5 bases and J lost 3; bases outside the gene matches: 14.